The 14 T cell receptor beta chains presented below share a single source sample, sequenced in a study of persistence of HIV-infected CD4 T cells. Nonspecific anti-CD3/anti-CD28 bead stimulation represents the broad CD4+ T cell repertoire. CD4+ T cells upregulating both CD40 ligand and CD69 were sorted as responding cells. The immunoSEQ assay was version 4, run in survey mode. TCRdb's table, derived via immunoSEQ multiplex PCR, lists solely in-frame clones and lacks some. The profile covers 45,000 or so clones, with just under 90% appearing a single time and around 3.4% taken by the ten largest. These receptors lack a known antigen. The material was CD4+ T cells sorted from PBMCs after roughly 18-hour stimulation, obtained from a patient who received antiretroviral therapy. Receptors originate from an adult woman with HIV who was CMV-seropositive.

This clone appeared once. The chain links TRBV5-1 to TRBJ2-2; 9 bases are shared with TRBD1. This CDR3 is built from 14 residues. V lost 9 bases, J lost 2 bases, and 5 bases stayed unmatched. Germline V gene lookup returns CDR1 SGHRS and CDR2 YFSETQ. The CDR3 bases are TGCGCCACAGGACAGGGGCTAAACACCGGGGAGCTGTTTTTT. Its protein is CATGQGLNTGELFF.

V gene TRBV7-2 combines with J gene TRBJ2-5; D is undetermined. The CDR3 runs 15 residues. Germline CDR1 SGHTA, CDR2 FQGNSA. Deletions cut 3 bases from V and 4 bases from J, with 15 bases between. The CDR3 coding sequence is TGTGCCAGCAGCTTTTTCTCCTGGTTTTCAGAGACCCAGTACTTC. Protein sequence: CASSFFSWFSETQYF. Full variable domain (missing parts from reference TRBV7-2 and TRBJ2-5): GAGVSQSPSNKVTEKGKDVELRCDPISGHTALYWYRQSLGQGLEFLIYFQGNSAPDKSGLPSDRFSAERTGGSVSTLTIQRTQQEDSAVYLCASSFFSWFSETQYFGPGTRLLVL.

The gene calls are TRBV3-1 (or the pseudogene TRBV3-2) and TRBJ1-2; D gene unclear. Per germline, CDR1 LGHDT and CDR2 YNNKEL (reference sequence). V lost 0 bases to trimming and J lost 6 bases, with 11 bases between them. This CDR3 spans 14 amino acids. The CDR3 is CASSQEDSGNGYTF. CDR3 DNA sequence: TGTGCCAGCAGCCAAGAGGATTCGGGAAATGGCTACACCTTC.

The chain couples TRBV2 to TRBJ1-1; D is ambiguous. V lost 11 bases, J lost 3 bases, and 10 bases lay in between. In germline, CDR1 is SNHLY, CDR2 FYNNEI. CDR3 length: 11 residues. The CDR3 coding sequence is TGTGCCGGCTTGGTGGACACTGAAGCTTTCTTT. This encodes CAGLVDTEAFF.

J is TRBJ1-6 and V is TRBV6-2 or TRBV6-3, with D unresolved. The CDR3 loop spans 15 amino acids. The V and J ends lost 3 bases and 7 bases respectively, with 13 bases between them. Germline V lookup: CDR1 MNHEY, CDR2 SVGEGT. The CDR3 sequence: CASSYSRPENSPLHF. CDR3 bases: TGTGCCAGCAGTTATTCACGGCCCGAGAATTCACCCCTCCACTTT.

CDR3 in DNA: TGTGCCAGCAGCTCGACACAGGGATACGAGCAGTACTTC. It translates to CASSSTQGYEQYF. This chain connects TRBV5-5 to TRBJ2-7, with D tentatively TRBD1 (6 bases). The CDR3 has 13 residues. Germline V lookup: CDR1 SGHKS, CDR2 YYEKEE (reference sequence). Trimming pared 3 bases from V and 4 bases from J, leaving 11 bases between.

Notes on this clone: The sample has other DNA sequences that encode this CDR3 too. J is TRBJ1-5 and V is TRBV12-3 or TRBV12-4; D is uncertain. Deletions cut 3 bases from V and 6 bases from J, with 6 bases between. The CDR3 has 12 amino acids. In nucleotides, the CDR3 is TGTGCCAGCAGTTTCGGAAGTCAGCCCCAGCATTTT. Amino acid sequence: CASSFGSQPQHF.

The V gene is TRBV6-4, the J gene TRBJ1-1; D perhaps matches TRBD1 (6 bases). CDR3 size: 14 residues. Germline loops: CDR1 MRHNA, CDR2 SNTAGT. With 7 bases removed from V and 0 bases from J, the gap between germline ends came to 12 bases. CDR3 protein: CASKNRAMNTEAFF. Here the CDR3 DNA reads TGTGCCAGCAAAAACAGGGCCATGAACACTGAAGCTTTCTTT.

The chain couples TRBV19 to TRBJ1-1; no reliable D call. CDR3 length: 11 amino acids. Trimming removed 3 bases from V and 1 base from J, with 0 bases in between. Per the germline V gene, CDR1 is LNHDA and CDR2 is SQIVND (reference sequence). CDR3 sequence: CASSMNTEAFF. The CDR3 bases are TGTGCCAGTAGTATGAACACTGAAGCTTTCTTT.

The chain employs TRBV28 and TRBJ2-7; D not resolved. The V gene's germline CDR1 is MDHEN and CDR2 SYDVKM. V lost 5 bases to trimming and J lost 7 bases, with 21 bases between them. The CDR3 contains 15 residues. Here the CDR3 DNA reads TGTGCCAGCAGTCGTACCGGGCTAGGAAAGGGTGAGCAGTACTTC. Translating it yields CASSRTGLGKGEQYF. The entire variable domain, with the rest obtained from reference TRBV28 and TRBJ2-7, is as follows: DVKVTQSSRYLVKRTGEKVFLECVQDMDHENMFWYRQDPGLGLRLIYFSYDVKMKEKGDIPEGYSVSREKKERFSLILESASTNQTSMYLCASSRTGLGKGEQYFGPGTRLTVT.

The V call is TRBV11-3, the J call TRBJ2-3, with 7 nucleotides matching TRBD1. Germline CDR1 is SGHNT and CDR2 is YENEEA. The CDR3 sequence is 17 residues long. V trimming: 1 base; J trimming: 0 bases; junction bases outside the gene matches: 7. CDR3 DNA sequence: TGTGCCAGCAGCTTAGTCAGGACAGGCCCTAGCACAGATACGCAGTATTTT. Encoded protein: CASSLVRTGPSTDTQYF.

V usage is TRBV5-6 and J usage is TRBJ1-5; 8 bases are shared with TRBD1. CDR1 SGHDT and CDR2 YYEEEE come from the germline V gene. The CDR3 consists of 17 residues. The J segment lost 2 bases and the V segment lost 1 base, leaving 8 bases of the junction unmatched. CDR3 DNA sequence: TGTGCCAGCAGCTTGCGGGACAGGTGGATGGGCAATCAGCCCCAGCATTTT. It encodes CASSLRDRWMGNQPQHF.

This chain uses TRBV5-1 with TRBJ2-7, with D tentatively TRBD1 (5 bases). CDR1 is SGHRS, CDR2 YFSETQ, per germline. V was pared by 4 bases and J by 1 base, with 21 bases between. The CDR3 runs to 17 residues. Here the CDR3 reads CASSNPIGQTRSYEQYF. CDR3 nucleotide sequence: TGCGCCAGCAGCAACCCTATCGGACAAACAAGATCCTACGAGCAGTACTTC.

V usage is TRBV20-1 and J usage is TRBJ2-7, with D possibly being TRBD1 or TRBD2 (5 bases each). V dropped 5 bases and J dropped 6 bases, with 11 bases sitting between them. The CDR3 is made up of 11 amino acids. Germline lookup yields CDR1 DFQATT and CDR2 SNEGSKA (reference sequence). For the CDR3, the DNA is TGCAGTGCTCCCGGGGCTGGCGAGCAGTACTTC. Protein sequence: CSAPGAGEQYF.